This TCR beta chain was captured by sequencing in a study of cytomegalovirus exposure and HLA in healthy donors. The overall study: Researchers previously reported finding roughly 120 million unique TCR beta sequences from about 179 million T cells.

For this clone: No antigen is known for it.

General study points: Trimming of TCR beta V- and J-genes showed a link, identified in a later analysis, to a missense DCLRE1C variant.

Both 60 Vbeta primers and 13 Jbeta primers went into the PCR. Assay used: immunoSEQ multiplex PCR; TCRdb lists only in-frame clones, some missing. Its table records tens of thousands of clones. Input material: PBMCs. The receptor comes from a man aged 35 to 55 in good health and CMV-seronegative.

DNA of the CDR3: TGTGCCATCTCTGGAGACCGAGGTAGTTCGAACACTGAAGCTTTCTTT. Its translation is CAISGDRGSSNTEAFF. The V call is TRBV10-3, the J call TRBJ1-1; D unclear. V was pared by 8 bases and J by 1 base, with 20 bases between. CDR3 length equals 16 residues. Germline V CDR1 and CDR2: ENHRY, SYGVKD.